This entry describes one T cell receptor (beta chain). No antigen is known for it. Isolation yielded PBMCs, at least 6 million per sample, in every case. There were at least 5.5 micrograms of total RNA extracted from every sample. These data come from a study of blood T cells in healthy people across ages. On the study more broadly: Roughly one uniquely barcoded beta molecule per two T cells was captured.

The second PCR ran roughly 6 to 12 cycles with a sample-barcoded 5' primer and J-beta primers. Using its own MiXCR run on the 5' RACE reads, TCRdb lists one record per CDR3 protein. Here the sample spans some 760,000 distinct CDR3 sequences, around 25% being singletons. Findings of the study overall: Unsorted PBMCs blocked a conclusive comparison of naive and antigen-experienced cells.

Deletions cut 0 bases from V and 2 bases from J, with 14 bases between. The CDR3 is made up of 16 amino acids. Germline values: CDR1 LGHDT, CDR2 YNNKEL (reference sequence). The same data also contributed to another study, on T cells of mothers and their children.

Sample: blood. The clonotype originates from a boy aged 5 to 17 in good health. The rearrangement links TRBV3-1 to TRBJ2-7, with a possible D match to TRBD1 (6 bases). The CDR3 DNA follows: TGTGCCAGCAGCCAAGAGCCCAGGGGCTCCACCTACGAGCAGTACTTC. Translating gives CASSQEPRGSTYEQYF.